The 19 T cell receptor beta chains below come from one sample, sequenced in a study of Graves' ophthalmopathy and Graves' hyperthyroidism. RNA transcripts served as template for amplifying TCR beta CDR3 sequences. After a first-round RT-PCR with HTBI primers, a second-round multiplex PCR was run. TCRdb used MiXCR to reprocess the multiplex PCR reads, holding one entry per CDR3 protein. The sample lists hundreds of thousands of distinct CDR3 sequences, more than 40% seen once, with roughly 3.5% in the top ten. Material for sequencing was peripheral blood. The origin of the receptors is an adult man with Graves' ophthalmopathy.

Regarding this clonotype: This may come from a read error, since a much larger clone is one base off. The chain is built from TRBV10-3 and TRBJ2-5, with D uncertain. V shed 3 bases and J shed 4 bases, with 12 bases lying between them. The CDR3 is 14 amino acids. The germline V gene encodes CDR1 ENHRY and CDR2 SYGVKD. CDR3 sequence reads: CAISEGSSAETQYF. The DNA of the CDR3 is TGTGCCATCAGTGAAGGTAGCAGTGCAGAGACCCAGTACTTC.

This clonotype has only one observation. A read error is possible here, since a much larger clone lies one base away. V gene TRBV20-1 combines with J gene TRBJ2-7; D perhaps matches TRBD2 (6 bases). The V gene's germline CDR1 is DFQATT and CDR2 SNEGSKA (reference sequence). The CDR3 totals 13 residues. V was cut by 4 bases and J by 3 bases, with 13 bases left in between. CDR3 loop: CSAIGTGYYEQYF. For the CDR3, the DNA is TGCAGTGCTATCGGGACTGGCTACTACGAGCAGTACTTC.

This clonotype was detected ten times or more. The chain combines TRBV2 with TRBJ1-5; no clear D gene. V gave up 1 base and J gave up 8 bases, with 6 bases separating them. Germline V gives CDR1 SNHLY, CDR2 FYNNEI. The CDR3 has 12 amino acids. The CDR3 sequence is CASSEGEEPQHF. CDR3 nucleotides: TGTGCCAGCAGTGAAGGGGAGGAGCCCCAGCATTTT.

V gene TRBV10-3 combines with J gene TRBJ1-3; tentative D call: TRBD1 (6 bases). Germline-derived CDR1 and CDR2 are ENHRY and SYGVKD. The CDR3 extends over 12 amino acids. V lost 10 bases and J lost 4, with 11 bases in between. The chain's CDR3 is CATEGQGNTIYF. CDR3 sequence (DNA): TGTGCCACCGAAGGACAGGGAAACACCATATATTTT.

This clonotype appeared a single time. One end of the junction does not line up with germline, which may come from a read error. The chain combines TRBV5-1 with TRBJ2-3; 11 bases fit TRBD2. Germline V gives CDR1 SGHRS, CDR2 YFSETQ. CDR3 length equals 16 residues. In DNA, the CDR3 is TGTGCCAGCAGCCCGGGACTAGCGGTTTCCACAGATACGCAGTATTTT. This sequence encodes CASSPGLAVSTDTQYF. The full variable domain, rest sourced from reference TRBV5-1 and TRBJ2-3, is KAGVTQTPRYLIKTRGQQVTLSCSPISGHRSVSWYQQTPGQGLQFLFEYFSETQRNKGNFPGRFSGRQFSNSRSEMNVSTLELGDSALYLCASSPGLAVSTDTQYFGPGTRLTVL.

This clonotype has just one count. One base away lies a much larger clone, so this may be a sequencing read error. V gene TRBV5-5 combines with J gene TRBJ2-7; D perhaps matches TRBD2 (6 bases). V lost 1 base, J lost 2 bases, and 13 bases lay in between. The CDR3 contains 15 residues. Germline V gene lookup returns CDR1 SGHKS and CDR2 YYEKEE (reference sequence). The CDR3 reads CASSLLPGSAYEQYF. The CDR3 bases are TGTGCCAGCAGCTTGCTCCCCGGGAGCGCCTACGAGCAGTACTTC.

Many counts were recorded for this clonotype. The chain combines TRBV9 with TRBJ2-5; 8 bases align to TRBD2. This CDR3 contains 15 residues. CDR1 is SGDLS, CDR2 YYNGEE, per germline. V was clipped by 1 base and J by 0 bases; unmatched bases: 2. The CDR3 sequence is CASSVQAGDQETQYF. The CDR3 bases are TGTGCCAGCAGCGTACAAGCGGGGGACCAAGAGACCCAGTACTTC.

This clonotype has only a few counts. This rearrangement joins TRBV19 to TRBJ2-2; unclear D gene. V was trimmed by 5 bases and J by 0 bases, leaving 10 bases between them. The CDR3 totals 15 residues. Germline V gene data show CDR1 as LNHDA and CDR2 as SQIVND (reference sequence). The CDR3 coding sequence is TGTGCCAGTAGTGTCCAGGTTCCGAACACCGGGGAGCTGTTTTTT. This encodes CASSVQVPNTGELFF.

This clonotype was seen a handful of times. The gene calls are TRBV12-3 or TRBV12-4 and TRBJ1-5, with TRBD1 matching 7 bases. The CDR3 runs to 15 residues. With V trimmed by 4 bases and J by 6 bases, 9 bases remained unmatched. This chain's CDR3 is CASSYGNRGRQPQHF. In DNA form, the CDR3 reads TGTGCCAGCAGTTACGGCAACAGGGGCCGTCAGCCCCAGCATTTT.

This clonotype appeared many times. The chain combines TRBV2 with TRBJ2-7; a possible D gene is TRBD2 (6 bases). Per germline, CDR1 SNHLY and CDR2 FYNNEI. This CDR3 has 12 amino acids. The V end lost 11 bases, the J end lost 6 bases, and 17 bases lay between the germline ends. CDR3 nucleotide sequence: TGTGCCGGGATGACTAGGGGCTTCGAGCAGTACTTC. Translation: CAGMTRGFEQYF.

In its sample, this clonotype was seen many times. The chain is built from TRBV7-9 and TRBJ1-1; D gene ambiguous. The V gene's germline CDR1 is SEHNR and CDR2 FQNEAQ (reference sequence). This CDR3 spans 14 amino acids. V was shortened by 3 bases and J by 1 base, with 9 bases between the two germline ends. CDR3 amino acids: CASSFSAGNTEAFF. The CDR3 coding sequence is TGTGCCAGCAGCTTTTCGGCCGGGAACACTGAAGCTTTCTTT.

This chain connects TRBV9 to TRBJ1-2; D not resolved. Germline CDR1 and CDR2: SGDLS and YYNGEE. The length of the CDR3 is 15 residues. The V end was cut by 4 bases, the J end by 7 bases, with 20 bases between. CDR3 loop: CASSQVRAAGLGYTF. DNA of the CDR3: TGTGCCAGCAGCCAAGTTCGTGCCGCCGGGCTTGGCTACACCTTC.

Only a few counts were recorded for this clonotype. The J gene is TRBJ2-7, the V gene TRBV9, with 8 nucleotides matching TRBD1. V shed 0 bases, J shed 2 bases, and the junction held 4 bases outside the gene matches. CDR1 is SGDLS and CDR2 is YYNGEE in the germline V gene. The CDR3 totals 15 residues. CDR3 loop: CASSVGPGGAYEQYF. The CDR3 DNA follows: TGTGCCAGCAGCGTAGGTCCAGGGGGCGCCTACGAGCAGTACTTC.

A remark on this clonotype: One junction end does not reproduce the germline sequence, and a read error may be involved. The chain joins TRBV14 to TRBJ2-7; D gene uncertain. This CDR3 is built from 12 residues. In germline, CDR1 is SGHDN, CDR2 FVKESK. The CDR3 nucleotides read TGTGCCAGCAGCCAAGATAGCTACGGGCAGTACTTC. Encoded protein: CASSQDSYGQYF.

The chain couples TRBV10-3 to TRBJ1-2; the D gene is possibly TRBD1 (6 bases). V was shortened by 10 bases and J by 0 bases, with 18 bases between the two germline ends. Germline CDR1 ENHRY, CDR2 SYGVKD. The CDR3 is 15 amino acids. CDR3 sequence: CASSRRAGANYGYTF. Written as DNA, the CDR3 is TGTGCCAGCAGCCGCCGGGCAGGGGCTAACTATGGCTACACCTTC.

The table lists this clonotype with many counts. The rearrangement links TRBV9 to TRBJ2-5; 8 bases are a match to TRBD1. Germline CDR1 and CDR2: SGDLS and YYNGEE. This CDR3 comprises 16 residues. V lost 1 base, J lost 4 bases, and 9 bases stayed unmatched. For the CDR3, the DNA is TGTGCCAGCAGCGTATCCCCCCGGACAGGGCGAGAGACCCAGTACTTC. This translates into CASSVSPRTGRETQYF.

This clonotype was found many times. The J gene is TRBJ2-5, the V gene TRBV10-3; 10 nucleotides match TRBD2. CDR1 is ENHRY and CDR2 is SYGVKD in the germline V gene. The CDR3 is 13 amino acids. As DNA, the CDR3 is TGTGCACTAGCGGGGATGGAGTGGGAGACCCAGTACTTC. Translated, it gives CALAGMEWETQYF.

This clonotype was detected only a few times. The chain uses TRBV5-1 and TRBJ1-3; TRBD1 might be the D (5 bases). The V gene lost 6 bases and the J gene lost 4 bases, with 20 bases spanning the gap. The CDR3 covers 16 residues. Germline V gene data show CDR1 as SGHRS and CDR2 as YFSETQ. The DNA for the CDR3 is TGCGCCAGCAATCCCGGGACCGCTATGCGGGGAAACACCATATATTTT. Protein sequence: CASNPGTAMRGNTIYF.

In its sample, this clonotype was seen a few times. The rearrangement uses TRBV6-4 and TRBJ2-2, with TRBD2 matching over 10 bases. This CDR3 comprises 15 residues. V was clipped by 5 bases and J by 5 bases; unmatched bases: 5. Germline V gives CDR1 MRHNA, CDR2 SNTAGT. The CDR3 DNA is TGTGCCAGCAGTTCAGCGGGAGGGGAAACCGGGGAGCTGTTTTTT. Translation: CASSSAGGETGELFF.